This T cell receptor (beta chain) comes out of a study of T cells in Graves' hyperthyroidism and ophthalmopathy. About the study: Peripheral blood was collected at initial diagnosis, before any treatment.

Germline lookup yields CDR1 DFQATT and CDR2 SNEGSKA (reference sequence). The V gene end was trimmed by 0 bases and the J gene end by 3 bases; junction bases not matched to a gene: 8. The CDR3 extends over 17 amino acids. This clonotype appeared a single time. Template material for amplifying TCR beta CDR3 regions consisted of RNA transcripts. First-round RT-PCR of the TCR CDR3 relied on the HTBI primer set. MiXCR, run by TCRdb on the multiplex PCR reads, gives a single entry per CDR3 protein. The profile shows approximately 260,000 distinct CDR3 sequences, roughly 15% of them singletons. Newly diagnosed hyperthyroidism, duration under 2 months, in patients aged 18 to 65. The sample, blood from the first hyperthyroidism diagnosis, precedes any ophthalmopathy symptoms. The authors took PBMCs from 10 ml fresh peripheral blood.

The rearrangement uses TRBV20-1 and TRBJ2-7; 13 nucleotides align to TRBD2. This TCR was sampled from a woman aged 45-65 years with Graves' hyperthyroidism that later progressed to Graves' ophthalmopathy. Sequencing used blood. The CDR3 here is CSARDRTSGGAGYEQYF. For the CDR3, the DNA is TGCAGTGCTAGAGATAGAACTAGCGGGGGGGCCGGCTACGAGCAGTACTTC.